This passage covers 30 T cell receptor beta chains from one sample sequenced in a study of cytomegalovirus exposure and HLA in healthy donors. PCR used 60 Vbeta primers and 13 Jbeta primers. Using immunoSEQ multiplex PCR, the repertoire was profiled, and TCRdb retains in-frame clones only, with some absent. The sample consists of over 150,000 clones, about 80% of them appearing once. Sequencing was done on a sample of PBMCs. Receptors originate from a man aged 30 to 39 in good health and CMV-seronegative.

V is TRBV19 and J is TRBJ2-3, with 15 bases fitting TRBD2. V lost 3 bases to trimming and J lost 3 bases; unmatched junction nucleotides: 4. The germline V gene has CDR1 LNHDA and CDR2 SQIVND (reference sequence). The CDR3 sequence is 17 residues long. The CDR3 DNA sequence: TGTGCCAGTAGTATGGCGGGACTAGCGGGAGGAACAGATACGCAGTATTTT. Its protein product is CASSMAGLAGGTDTQYF.

A few counts support this clone. The chain carries TRBV4-1 and TRBJ2-6, with 9 nucleotides matching TRBD1. V shed 0 bases, J shed 4 bases, and the junction held 13 bases outside the gene matches. The germline CDR1 and CDR2 sequences are MGHRA and YSYEKL. The CDR3 is 20 residues long. CDR3 sequence: CASSQDFPGQGLLGANVLTF. CDR3 DNA sequence: TGCGCCAGCAGCCAAGATTTTCCAGGACAGGGGCTCTTAGGGGCCAACGTCCTGACTTTC.

The V call is TRBV6-5, the J call TRBJ1-2; D gene unclear. This CDR3 spans 14 amino acids. CDR1 MNHEY and CDR2 SVGAGI come from the germline V gene. The V and J ends lost 0 bases and 2 bases respectively, with 7 bases between them. Here the CDR3 DNA reads TGTGCCAGCAGTTACTCAACAGAGAACTATGGCTACACCTTC. This codes for CASSYSTENYGYTF.

This clone was counted a few times. V gene TRBV6-1 combines with J gene TRBJ2-6; 7 positions match TRBD1. This CDR3 is built from 18 residues. The V gene end was trimmed by 3 bases and the J gene end by 0 bases; junction bases not matched to a gene: 8. Germline V gene sequence: CDR1 MNHNS, CDR2 SASEGT. CDR3 DNA: TGTGCCAGCAGTGAGAGGGGGCGTATCTCCTCTGGGGCCAACGTCCTGACTTTC. Amino acids: CASSERGRISSGANVLTF.

This chain connects TRBV4-1 to TRBJ2-1; 12 bases are shared with TRBD2. The CDR3 runs to 17 residues. Germline CDR1 MGHRA, CDR2 YSYEKL. Trimming took 4 bases from V and 4 from J; bases not matched to a gene: 8. The CDR3 spells CASSPRLAGDIYNEQFF. CDR3 nucleotide sequence: TGCGCCAGCAGCCCTCGACTAGCGGGAGATATATACAATGAGCAGTTCTTC.

This chain uses TRBV7-9 with TRBJ1-2; a possible D gene is TRBD1 (5 bases). Trimming took off 0 bases at V and 3 bases at J, with 17 bases between the two ends. The germline gives CDR1 SEHNR, CDR2 FQNEAQ (reference sequence). The CDR3 loop spans 17 amino acids. CDR3 nucleotide sequence: TGTGCCAGCAGCTTAGCGACGGGACCGCGGGGAGACTATGGCTACACCTTC. Protein product: CASSLATGPRGDYGYTF. Filled out from reference TRBV7-9 and TRBJ1-2, the complete variable domain reads DTGVSQNPRHKITKRGQNVTFRCDPISEHNRLYWYRQTLGQGPEFLTYFQNEAQLEKSRLLSDRFSAERPKGSFSTLEIQRTEQGDSAMYLCASSLATGPRGDYGYTFGSGTRLTVV.

V and J are TRBV19 and TRBJ1-1; 7 bases align to TRBD1. Germline CDR1 LNHDA, CDR2 SQIVND (reference sequence). The CDR3 runs to 14 residues. V lost 7 bases to trimming and J lost 4 bases; unmatched junction nucleotides: 9. CDR3 amino acids: CASTIRQGATEAFF. The CDR3 DNA reads as TGTGCCAGTACGATACGACAGGGAGCCACTGAAGCTTTCTTT. The full variable domain, its missing parts supplied by reference TRBV19 and TRBJ1-1, is DGGITQSPKYLFRKEGQNVTLSCEQNLNHDAMYWYRQDPGQGLRLIYYSQIVNDFQKGDIAEGYSVSREKKESFPLTVTSAQKNPTAFYLCASTIRQGATEAFFGQGTRLTVV.

The chain joins TRBV11-2 to TRBJ2-5; 7 bases are a match to TRBD2. The germline V gene has CDR1 SGHAT and CDR2 FQNNGV. The CDR3 has 14 amino acids. Trimming cost V 3 bases and J 4 bases; bases outside gene matches: 5. CDR3 sequence reads: CASSLRGLGETQYF. The CDR3 DNA reads as TGTGCCAGCAGCTTGCGGGGGTTAGGAGAGACCCAGTACTTC.

The gene calls are TRBV29-1 and TRBJ1-1, with a tentative D call TRBD1 (6 bases). Per the germline V gene, CDR1 is SQVTM and CDR2 is ANQGSEA. The CDR3 loop spans 17 amino acids. Between the trimmed V and J ends, which lost 5 bases and 5 bases, there was a span of 27 bases. DNA of the CDR3: TGCAGCGTTACCCTTTTTGCGGGACGAGGGGGAGGGACTGAAGCTTTCTTT. This gives the protein CSVTLFAGRGGGTEAFF.

This sequence joins TRBV6-5 and TRBJ1-1, with 11 bases identical to TRBD1. Germline-derived CDR1 and CDR2 are MNHEY and SVGAGI. The CDR3 spans 14 residues. In DNA form, the CDR3 reads TGTTTCACGACTTCTGGGACAGGGGGGACTGAAGCTTTCTTT. This gives the protein CFTTSGTGGTEAFF.

The chain couples TRBV6-1 to TRBJ2-2; possible D gene TRBD1, 5 bases. Germline V gives CDR1 MNHNS, CDR2 SASEGT. The V and J ends lost 4 bases and 7 bases respectively, with 13 bases between them. The CDR3 contains 14 residues. The CDR3 bases are TGTGCCAGCAGTGGGGGCGTGTGGGGCGGGGAGCTGTTTTTT. This translates into CASSGGVWGGELFF.

The chain recombines TRBV7-3 with TRBJ2-7, with 9 bases matching TRBD1. This CDR3 spans 15 amino acids. V trimming: 4 bases; J trimming: 2 bases; junction bases outside the gene matches: 6. The germline gives CDR1 SGHTA, CDR2 FQGTGA. CDR3 in DNA: TGTGCCAGCAGCTGGACCGGACAGGGGCCCTACGAGCAGTACTTC. This sequence encodes CASSWTGQGPYEQYF.

This sequence joins TRBV6-5 and TRBJ1-1, with D unclear. This CDR3 is 13 amino acids long. V lost 6 bases and J 0 bases, leaving 8 bases between the germline ends. Germline V gene lookup returns CDR1 MNHEY and CDR2 SVGAGI. The CDR3 DNA follows: TGTGCCAGCAGGGACTTAGTGAACACTGAAGCTTTCTTT. Translated, it gives CASRDLVNTEAFF.

The gene calls are TRBV28 and TRBJ1-3; a weak D match, TRBD1 (5 bases). In germline, CDR1 is MDHEN, CDR2 SYDVKM. This CDR3 has 20 amino acids. Trimming stripped 1 base from V and 4 bases from J, with 26 bases between. CDR3 protein: CASSLYKGLGVSNPGNTIYF. The DNA for the CDR3 is TGTGCCAGCAGTTTATATAAGGGACTAGGCGTGTCGAACCCAGGAAACACCATATATTTT.

The V call is TRBV23-1, the J call TRBJ1-1; 8 nucleotides agree with TRBD1. TRBV23-1 is sorted into the ORF group, with uncertain function. This CDR3 is 13 amino acids long. J lost 5 bases, V lost 7 bases, and 6 bases had no gene match. Here the CDR3 reads CASKGQGWTEAFF. DNA for the CDR3: TGCGCCAGCAAAGGACAGGGATGGACTGAAGCTTTCTTT.

This clone was observed a single time. Sequence at one end of the junction differs from germline and may be a read error. The genes are TRBV5-1 and TRBJ2-7; possible D gene TRBD2, 5 bases. The germline gives CDR1 SGHRS, CDR2 YFSETQ. This CDR3 is 15 amino acids long. CDR3 in DNA: TGTGCCAGCAGCTTCGGCGGGTCGGAGGCCTACGAGCAGTACTTC. Translated: CASSFGGSEAYEQYF. Full variable domain (remainder filled in from reference TRBV5-1 and TRBJ2-7): KAGVTQTPRYLIKTRGQQVTLSCSPISGHRSVSWYQQTPGQGLQFLFEYFSETQRNKGNFPGRFSGRQFSNSRSEMNVSTLELGDSALYLCASSFGGSEAYEQYFGPGTRLTVT.

The gene calls are TRBV19 and TRBJ2-7, with D unclear. This CDR3 contains 14 residues. CDR1 is LNHDA, CDR2 SQIVND, per germline (reference sequence). V was cut by 0 bases and J by 1 base, with 7 bases left in between. This CDR3 is CASSIDEESYEQYF. CDR3 DNA: TGTGCCAGTAGTATAGACGAGGAGTCCTACGAGCAGTACTTC. Full variable domain (rest looked up from reference TRBV19 and TRBJ2-7): DGGITQSPKYLFRKEGQNVTLSCEQNLNHDAMYWYRQDPGQGLRLIYYSQIVNDFQKGDIAEGYSVSREKKESFPLTVTSAQKNPTAFYLCASSIDEESYEQYFGPGTRLTVT.

The chain has TRBV7-6 and TRBJ2-3, with 7 nucleotides matching TRBD2. The V gene end was trimmed by 0 bases and the J gene end by 5 bases; junction bases not matched to a gene: 2. This CDR3 is built from 14 residues. CDR1 and CDR2 (germline): SGHVS, FNYEAQ. The CDR3 DNA reads as TGTGCCAGCAGCTTAGCGGGCGGGGGAGATACGCAGTATTTT. Protein product: CASSLAGGGDTQYF.

This clone occurred a few times. The rearrangement links TRBV30 to TRBJ1-2; D might be TRBD1 (5 bases). Germline values: CDR1 GTSNPN, CDR2 SVGIG (reference sequence). The CDR3 extends over 12 amino acids. Trimming took 4 bases from V and 8 from J, leaving 14 bases between them. CDR3 in amino acids: CAWKGRVGGYTF. The CDR3 DNA follows: TGTGCCTGGAAGGGGAGGGTAGGAGGCTACACCTTC.

The chain recombines TRBV5-4 with TRBJ1-1, with D possibly being TRBD1 (6 bases). Trimming removed 2 bases at V and 4 bases at J, with 15 bases between. CDR1 is SGHNT and CDR2 is YYREEE in the germline V gene (reference sequence). This CDR3 spans 15 amino acids. CDR3 amino acids: CASSFIAGVPTEAFF. The CDR3 DNA reads TGTGCCAGCAGCTTCATTGCAGGGGTACCCACTGAAGCTTTCTTT. Variable domain in full (rest from reference TRBV5-4 and TRBJ1-1): ETGVTQSPTHLIKTRGQQVTLRCSSQSGHNTVSWYQQALGQGPQFIFQYYREEENGRGNFPPRFSGLQFPNYSSELNVNALELDDSALYLCASSFIAGVPTEAFFGQGTRLTVV.

V and J are TRBV11-2 and TRBJ2-7; TRBD2 matches at 14 bases. The CDR3 is made up of 16 amino acids. J gave up 1 base and V 4 bases, and 3 bases lay outside the gene matches. Germline V gives CDR1 SGHAT, CDR2 FQNNGV. CDR3 loop: CASSSWTSGGSYEQYF. CDR3 sequence (DNA): TGTGCCAGCAGCTCCTGGACTAGCGGGGGGTCCTACGAGCAGTACTTC.

The genes are TRBV13 and TRBJ2-7; tentative D call: TRBD2 (6 bases). Germline V gives CDR1 PRHDT, CDR2 FYEKMQ (reference sequence). This CDR3 comprises 16 residues. V was clipped by 0 bases and J by 0 bases, with 12 bases between them. The CDR3 DNA reads as TGTGCCAGCAGCTTAGGCCTACCGGGAGCCTCCTACGAGCAGTACTTC. Residues: CASSLGLPGASYEQYF.

This chain connects TRBV19 to TRBJ2-7, with 11 bases matching TRBD2. Per the germline V gene, CDR1 is LNHDA and CDR2 is SQIVND (reference sequence). CDR3 length: 14 residues. V was pared by 2 bases and J by 4 bases, with 1 base of the junction left unmatched. The CDR3 region is CASSITSGGYEQYF. The CDR3 DNA reads as TGTGCCAGTAGTATAACTAGCGGGGGTTACGAGCAGTACTTC. Full variable domain (remainder filled in from reference TRBV19 and TRBJ2-7): DGGITQSPKYLFRKEGQNVTLSCEQNLNHDAMYWYRQDPGQGLRLIYYSQIVNDFQKGDIAEGYSVSREKKESFPLTVTSAQKNPTAFYLCASSITSGGYEQYFGPGTRLTVT.

The sample holds one count of this clone. CDR3 sequence reads: CASRRTGAYEQYF. Here the CDR3 DNA reads TGTGCCAGTAGGAGGACGGGAGCCTACGAGCAGTACTTC. J is TRBJ2-7 and V is TRBV19, with D maybe TRBD2 (6 bases). Germline V gene lookup returns CDR1 LNHDA and CDR2 SQIVND (reference sequence). This CDR3 has 13 residues. V shed 6 bases and J shed 2 bases, with 11 bases lying between them.

The chain uses TRBV7-9 and TRBJ1-4; TRBD1 is a possible D gene (6 bases). V lost 3 bases to trimming and J lost 6 bases, with 11 bases between them. The CDR3 consists of 14 residues. The germline V gene has CDR1 SEHNR and CDR2 FQNEAQ (reference sequence). CDR3 sequence (DNA): TGTGCCAGCAGCTTGGGGGCAGGGGATGAAAAACTGTTTTTT. This codes for CASSLGAGDEKLFF. The full variable domain, in which reference TRBV7-9 and TRBJ1-4 provide the parts outside the CDR3, is DTGVSQNPRHKITKRGQNVTFRCDPISEHNRLYWYRQTLGQGPEFLTYFQNEAQLEKSRLLSDRFSAERPKGSFSTLEIQRTEQGDSAMYLCASSLGAGDEKLFFGSGTQLSVL.

The chain links TRBV7-2 to TRBJ1-3, with 8 nucleotides matching TRBD1. The V gene end was trimmed by 5 bases and the J gene end by 5 bases; junction bases not matched to a gene: 8. Germline V gene sequence: CDR1 SGHTA, CDR2 FQGNSA. The CDR3 consists of 15 residues. This chain's CDR3 is CASSQSRDRRNTIYF. In DNA form, the CDR3 reads TGTGCCAGCAGCCAATCCCGGGACAGGCGAAACACCATATATTTT.

V is TRBV5-6 and J is TRBJ2-1, with 11 bases lining up with TRBD2. J lost 6 bases, V lost 4 bases, and 3 bases had no gene match. Germline CDR1 SGHDT, CDR2 YYEEEE. This CDR3 is 14 amino acids long. The CDR3 is CASSPTSGANEQFF. The CDR3 region has the DNA TGTGCCAGCAGCCCGACTAGCGGGGCCAATGAGCAGTTCTTC.

The rearrangement links TRBV28 to TRBJ1-6; D possibly corresponds to TRBD1 (6 bases). There are 18 residues in the CDR3. The ends were cut back, 2 bases at V and 7 bases at J, with 21 bases in the middle. In germline, CDR1 is MDHEN, CDR2 SYDVKM. DNA of the CDR3: TGTGCCAGCAGTTTAAGGTATTGGGGGACAAGCCGAAATTCACCCCTCCACTTT. Its protein is CASSLRYWGTSRNSPLHF.

The rearrangement joins TRBV9 to TRBJ2-4; 9 bases match TRBD2. After removal of 3 bases from V and 0 bases from J, the junction contained 4 bases not matched to a gene. This CDR3 has 16 amino acids. Per the germline V gene, CDR1 is SGDLS and CDR2 is YYNGEE. CDR3 bases: TGTGCCAGCAGCGGTAGCGGGGGCCTAGCCAAAAACATTCAGTACTTC. Its protein is CASSGSGGLAKNIQYF.

The chain joins TRBV28 to TRBJ1-4; 9 nucleotides align to TRBD1. The trim removed 5 bases at V and 5 bases at J, leaving 9 bases unmatched. In germline, CDR1 is MDHEN, CDR2 SYDVKM. The CDR3 runs to 16 residues. CDR3 sequence (DNA): TGTGCCAGCAGTCCCCACCTAGGGACAGGGAATGAAAAACTGTTTTTT. Translation: CASSPHLGTGNEKLFF.